The 31 T cell receptor beta chains reported below all come from one sample, sequenced in a study of CD8 T cells in Susac syndrome. A quantity of about 0.45 to 1 ug RNA underwent reverse transcription using random hexamers. TCRdb fed the immunoSEQ multiplex PCR reads into MiXCR, producing one record per CDR3 protein. Here the sample spans about 200,000 distinct CDR3 sequences, around 90% being singletons. The material sequenced was CD8+ T cells from PBMCs. These receptors all come from a human donor with multiple sclerosis.

The chain carries TRBV12-3 or TRBV12-4 and TRBJ2-2; 11 nucleotides align to TRBD2. The junction had 7 bases not matched to a gene; V was cut back by 7 bases and J by 3 bases. This CDR3 region has 16 residues. The CDR3 sequence is CASTHGLAGHTGELFF. The CDR3 DNA reads TGTGCCAGCACCCACGGACTAGCGGGCCACACCGGGGAGCTGTTTTTT.

V and J are TRBV4-3 and TRBJ2-1, with 10 bases identical to TRBD2. The CDR3 runs 15 residues. Unmatched junction bases numbered 3, after V lost 2 bases and J lost 5 bases. Germline assignment: CDR1 LGHNA and CDR2 YSLEER. CDR3 sequence (DNA): TGCGCCAGCAGCCAAACTAGCGGGGCTAACAATGAGCAGTTCTTC. Amino acid sequence: CASSQTSGANNEQFF.

This sequence joins TRBV19 and TRBJ2-4; TRBD2 might be the D (5 bases). Trimming left V 5 bases short and J 8 bases short, with 13 bases between. The CDR3 runs 13 residues. CDR1 is LNHDA, CDR2 SQIVND, per germline (reference sequence). CDR3 sequence (DNA): TGTGCCAGTAGTCTCCGGGATAGGGACATTCAGTACTTC. This encodes CASSLRDRDIQYF.

The chain recombines TRBV6-2 or TRBV6-3 with TRBJ1-5; D remains ambiguous. Germline CDR1 reads MNHEY; CDR2 reads SVGEGT. The CDR3 covers 10 residues. Trimming took off 11 bases at V and 4 bases at J, with 6 bases between the two ends. Written as DNA, the CDR3 is TGTGCCGGTCCTAATCAGCCCCAGCATTTT. Its protein is CAGPNQPQHF.

The chain links TRBV11-2 to TRBJ2-1, with D perhaps TRBD2 (6 bases). This CDR3 is built from 15 residues. CDR1 SGHAT and CDR2 FQNNGV come from the germline V gene. V lost 4 bases and J lost 3, with 13 bases in between. CDR3 loop: CASSSSLTSYNEQFF. The CDR3 DNA reads as TGTGCCAGCAGCTCCTCCCTGACTAGCTACAATGAGCAGTTCTTC.

The chain has TRBV21-1 and TRBJ2-1; no check of the table's D call, TRBD2, against the DNA was made. TRBV21-1 corresponds to a pseudogene. The CDR3 covers 18 residues. The DNA for the CDR3 is TGTGCCAGCAGCAAAGAAAGCGGCGAGTTAAGGTCGGTCAATGAGCAGTTCTTC. This translates into CASSKESGELRSVNEQFF.

The V call is TRBV6-4, the J call TRBJ2-7; no clear D gene. V gave up 0 bases and J gave up 5 bases, with 20 bases separating them. CDR1 MRHNA and CDR2 SNTAGT come from the germline V gene. The CDR3 runs to 17 residues. The CDR3 loop reads CASSDSTESLVGDEQYF. For the CDR3, the DNA is TGTGCCAGCAGTGACTCGACGGAGAGCCTGGTTGGGGACGAGCAGTACTTC.

V is TRBV6-6 and J is TRBJ2-7; D might be TRBD2 (6 bases). The ends were cut back, 2 bases at V and 0 bases at J, with 11 bases in the middle. Germline CDR1 is MNHNY and CDR2 is SVGAGI (reference sequence). The CDR3 runs to 15 residues. The DNA of the CDR3 is TGTGCCAGCAGTTACCTCGTGACTAGCTCCTACGAGCAGTACTTC. Translating gives CASSYLVTSSYEQYF.

V gene TRBV3-1 combines with J gene TRBJ2-1; 11 bases line up with TRBD2. Per the germline V gene, CDR1 is LGHDT and CDR2 is YNNKEL (reference sequence). The length of the CDR3 is 16 residues. J lost 6 bases, V lost 5 bases, and 9 bases had no gene match. CDR3 sequence: CASSALAGGFPNEQFF. The CDR3 DNA reads as TGTGCCAGCAGCGCCCTAGCGGGGGGCTTCCCCAATGAGCAGTTCTTC.

The chain couples TRBV7-9 to TRBJ2-1; 7 bases agree with TRBD1. The V gene end was trimmed by 0 bases and the J gene end by 10 bases; junction bases not matched to a gene: 9. The V gene's germline CDR1 is SEHNR and CDR2 FQNEAQ (reference sequence). This CDR3 contains 15 residues. CDR3 nucleotide sequence: TGTGCCAGCAGCTTAGCTGAGGGGGCCCCGGTCGAGCAGTTCTTC. This gives the protein CASSLAEGAPVEQFF.

The CDR3 DNA reads TGTGCCAGCCTTTCCGGGCTTTTTTTTGCAGAGCCGTATGGCTACACCTTC. It codes for CASLSGLFFAEPYGYTF. The J gene is TRBJ1-2, the V gene TRBV27; D remains unclear. This CDR3 comprises 17 residues. V was cut by 8 bases and J by 5 bases, with 27 bases left in between. Germline V gene lookup returns CDR1 MNHEY and CDR2 SMNVEV (reference sequence).

The chain employs TRBV5-5 and TRBJ2-4; 8 bases agree with TRBD1. CDR3 length: 14 amino acids. V lost 2 bases and J lost 6; bases outside the gene matches: 4. From germline, CDR1 is SGHKS and CDR2 YYEKEE (reference sequence). CDR3 sequence reads: CASSFGTGRNIQYF. CDR3 bases: TGTGCCAGCAGCTTTGGGACAGGAAGAAACATTCAGTACTTC.

The V and J genes are TRBV4-2 and TRBJ2-2; D not resolved. Trimming stripped 2 bases from V and 4 bases from J, with 5 bases between. The CDR3 runs to 13 residues. Germline CDR1 is LGHNA and CDR2 is YNFKEQ. The CDR3 bases are TGTGCCAGCAGCCAAACCCCCACCGGGGAGCTGTTTTTT. This codes for CASSQTPTGELFF.

This rearrangement joins TRBV30 to TRBJ2-1; 7 positions match TRBD2. The germline V gene encodes CDR1 GTSNPN and CDR2 SVGIG (reference sequence). The J segment lost 8 bases and the V segment lost 4 bases, leaving 8 bases of the junction unmatched. This CDR3 contains 13 residues. The CDR3 nucleotides are TGTGCCTGGAACGGGGGAGGGCCGGATGAGCAGTTCTTC. Protein sequence: CAWNGGGPDEQFF.

The rearrangement uses TRBV5-5 and TRBJ1-2, with unresolved D. The germline V and J ends were trimmed by 4 bases and 8 bases, with 12 bases remaining between them. Germline-derived CDR1 and CDR2 are SGHKS and YYEKEE (reference sequence). CDR3 length equals 12 residues. CDR3 nucleotide sequence: TGTGCCAGCAGCCTGGAGGATTGGGGCTACACCTTC. It is translated as CASSLEDWGYTF.

The gene calls are TRBV15 and TRBJ1-1, with 7 bases fitting TRBD1. CDR3 length: 13 residues. With V trimmed by 7 bases and J by 0 bases, 2 bases remained unmatched. The germline CDR1 and CDR2 sequences are LNHNV and YYDKDF (reference sequence). CDR3 DNA sequence: TGTGCCACCACACAGGGGATGAACACTGAAGCTTTCTTT. Amino acid sequence: CATTQGMNTEAFF. The full variable domain, with the rest looked up from reference TRBV15 and TRBJ1-1, is DAMVIQNPRYQVTQFGKPVTLSCSQTLNHNVMYWYQQKSSQAPKLLFHYYDKDFNNEADTPDNFQSRRPNTSFCFLDIRSPGLGDTAMYLCATTQGMNTEAFFGQGTRLTVV.

This clonotype was recorded a few times. The V call is TRBV29-1, the J call TRBJ2-1; D gene ambiguous. V lost 5 bases and J 1 base, leaving 12 bases between the germline ends. The germline V gene encodes CDR1 SQVTM and CDR2 ANQGSEA. CDR3 size: 14 residues. The CDR3 reads CSVRTAWSYNEQFF. The CDR3, as DNA: TGCAGCGTTAGGACCGCGTGGTCCTACAATGAGCAGTTCTTC.

This chain uses TRBV12-3 or TRBV12-4 with TRBJ2-7; a possible D gene is TRBD1 (5 bases). The CDR3 extends over 14 amino acids. V lost 7 bases, J lost 2 bases, and 15 bases lay in between. DNA of the CDR3: TGTGCCAGCAAGGGTCGCGACAGCCCCTACGAGCAGTACTTC. Protein product: CASKGRDSPYEQYF.

The chain combines TRBV5-1 with TRBJ1-4; D remains unclear. The germline gives CDR1 SGHRS, CDR2 YFSETQ. This CDR3 comprises 17 residues. V lost 3 bases to trimming and J lost 5 bases, with 20 bases between them. CDR3 in DNA: TGCGCCAGCAGCTCCGGTCGGGCCGCAAGTCGAAATGAAAAACTGTTTTTT. Translating it yields CASSSGRAASRNEKLFF.

The chain couples TRBV4-1 to TRBJ2-3; TRBD2 is a possible D gene (5 bases). CDR3 length: 15 residues. Per the germline V gene, CDR1 is MGHRA and CDR2 is YSYEKL. With 0 bases removed from V and 1 base from J, the gap between germline ends came to 8 bases. The CDR3 protein is CASSQDPGGTDTQYF. The CDR3, as DNA: TGCGCCAGCAGCCAAGATCCCGGGGGCACAGATACGCAGTATTTT.

The V gene is TRBV7-8, the J gene TRBJ2-6, with TRBD2 matching 10 bases. J gave up 2 bases and V 5 bases, and 9 bases lay outside the gene matches. The CDR3 runs to 18 residues. Germline CDR1 reads SGHVS; CDR2 reads FQNEAQ. The CDR3: CASSAGLAIFAGANVLTF. For the CDR3, the DNA is TGTGCCAGCAGCGCGGGACTAGCGATATTTGCTGGGGCCAACGTCCTGACTTTC.

The chain is built from TRBV29-1 and TRBJ2-7; TRBD2 matches at 11 bases. The CDR3 spans 16 residues. Germline V lookup: CDR1 SQVTM, CDR2 ANQGSEA. V was pared by 1 base and J by 0 bases, with 5 bases of the junction left unmatched. The CDR3 loop is CSVEAVAGGSSYEQYF. The DNA for the CDR3 is TGCAGCGTTGAAGCAGTAGCGGGAGGGAGCTCCTACGAGCAGTACTTC.

The J gene is TRBJ2-7, the V gene TRBV27; 10 bases map to TRBD2. CDR1 and CDR2 (germline): MNHEY, SMNVEV (reference sequence). The CDR3 sequence is 12 residues long. The ends lost 10 bases at V and 4 bases at J; junction bases unmatched: 4. The CDR3 loop is CATSGGLYEQYF. The CDR3 coding sequence is TGTGCCACTAGCGGGGGACTATACGAGCAGTACTTC.

The genes are TRBV13 and TRBJ2-3; tentatively, D is TRBD2 (6 bases). V gave up 2 bases and J gave up 3 bases, with 12 bases separating them. CDR1 and CDR2 (germline): PRHDT, FYEKMQ (reference sequence). CDR3 size: 15 residues. The CDR3 DNA follows: TGTGCCAGCAGCTTATTTCGGGGGACTACAGATACGCAGTATTTT. As protein: CASSLFRGTTDTQYF. Full variable domain (missing parts from reference TRBV13 and TRBJ2-3): AAGVIQSPRHLIKEKRETATLKCYPIPRHDTVYWYQQGPGQDPQFLISFYEKMQSDKGSIPDRFSAQQFSDYHSELNMSSLELGDSALYFCASSLFRGTTDTQYFGPGTRLTVL.

This rearrangement joins TRBV5-6 to TRBJ2-2; D remains ambiguous. V lost 2 bases and J lost 1, with 3 bases in between. The CDR3 spans 13 residues. From germline, CDR1 is SGHDT and CDR2 YYEEEE. The CDR3 sequence: CASSFGNTGELFF. CDR3 bases: TGTGCCAGCAGCTTTGGGAACACCGGGGAGCTGTTTTTT.

This clonotype appeared a single time. The J gene is TRBJ1-5, the V gene TRBV19, with D uncertain. The CDR3 has 13 residues. Trimming took 6 bases from V and 5 from J, leaving 11 bases between them. Per germline, CDR1 LNHDA and CDR2 SQIVND (reference sequence). The CDR3 here is CASSDARDQPQHF. The CDR3 bases are TGTGCCAGTAGCGATGCACGAGATCAGCCCCAGCATTTT. The variable domain in full, with the rest retrieved from reference TRBV19 and TRBJ1-5, is DGGITQSPKYLFRKEGQNVTLSCEQNLNHDAMYWYRQDPGQGLRLIYYSQIVNDFQKGDIAEGYSVSREKKESFPLTVTSAQKNPTAFYLCASSDARDQPQHFGDGTRLSIL.

The chain uses TRBV6-6 and TRBJ2-2; 10 bases agree with TRBD2. With V trimmed by 2 bases and J by 3 bases, 0 bases remained unmatched. Germline V gives CDR1 MNHNY, CDR2 SVGAGI (reference sequence). The CDR3 runs 15 residues. CDR3 sequence: CASSYGLADTGELFF. CDR3 nucleotides: TGTGCCAGCAGTTACGGACTAGCGGACACCGGGGAGCTGTTTTTT.

This rearrangement joins TRBV20-1 to TRBJ2-5; TRBD1 agrees at 7 bases. The CDR3 is 16 amino acids. Germline CDR1 and CDR2: DFQATT and SNEGSKA (reference sequence). Germline trimming cut 5 bases from V and 5 bases from J; bases unmatched to any gene: 17. The CDR3 sequence is CSAPTGIKGIGETQYF. In DNA form, the CDR3 reads TGCAGTGCTCCGACAGGGATAAAGGGAATAGGGGAGACCCAGTACTTC.

The genes are TRBV2 and TRBJ1-5; D unresolved. Germline V gives CDR1 SNHLY, CDR2 FYNNEI. CDR3 length: 14 residues. Between the trimmed V and J ends, which lost 2 bases and 5 bases, there was a span of 10 bases. The CDR3 reads CASSEHSGDQPQHF. CDR3 bases: TGTGCCAGCAGTGAACATTCCGGAGATCAGCCCCAGCATTTT.

V and J are TRBV6-5 and TRBJ1-2, with D hard to call. CDR3 size: 16 residues. Trimming took 0 bases from V and 0 from J, leaving 11 bases between them. Germline V gene sequence: CDR1 MNHEY, CDR2 SVGAGI. CDR3 bases: TGTGCCAGCAGTTACTCGTACAGCCTGGCTAACTATGGCTACACCTTC. Residues: CASSYSYSLANYGYTF.

The chain combines TRBV5-6 with TRBJ2-5; D gene uncertain. V was clipped by 0 bases and J by 4 bases, with 7 bases between them. The germline V gene has CDR1 SGHDT and CDR2 YYEEEE. CDR3 length: 13 amino acids. This CDR3 reads CASSLAARETQYF. In DNA form, the CDR3 reads TGTGCCAGCAGCTTGGCCGCGCGAGAGACCCAGTACTTC.